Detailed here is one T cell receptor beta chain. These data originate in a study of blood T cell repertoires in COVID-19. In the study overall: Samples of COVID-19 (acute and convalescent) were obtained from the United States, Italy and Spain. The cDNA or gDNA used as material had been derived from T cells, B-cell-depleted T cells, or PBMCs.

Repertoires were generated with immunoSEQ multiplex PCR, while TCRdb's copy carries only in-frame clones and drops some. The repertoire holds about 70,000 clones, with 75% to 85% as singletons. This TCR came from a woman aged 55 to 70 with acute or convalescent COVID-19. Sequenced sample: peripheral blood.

The CDR3 nucleotides read TGTGCCAGCAGCGTAGCGGGAACGACTAACTATGGCTACACCTTC. Amino acids: CASSVAGTTNYGYTF. The chain carries TRBV9 and TRBJ1-2, with D unresolved. The germline CDR1 and CDR2 sequences are SGDLS and YYNGEE. Trimming left V 0 bases short and J 0 bases short, with 9 bases between. The CDR3 has 15 residues.